This TCR beta chain was found in a study of response to subunit inactivated influenza vaccine. Concerning this clonotype: The target antigen is unknown.

A single record per CDR3 protein comes from TCRdb applying MiXCR to the RT-PCR reads. The repertoire holds 530,000 or so distinct CDR3 sequences, with roughly 15% as singletons. Overall study results and limits: Each seasonal influenza vaccination, the authors suggested, recruits few new T cells.

The sample consisted of PBMCs from blood, taken approximately 12 days after vaccination. The clonotype was recovered from a middle-aged man who received an inactivated influenza vaccine.

CDR3 nucleotides: TGCGCCAGCAGTGAGACTAGCGGGGGTCAAGAGACCCAGTACTTC. It yields the protein CASSETSGGQETQYF. The rearrangement uses TRBV10-1 and TRBJ2-5; 11 bases agree with TRBD2. This CDR3 contains 15 residues. After removal of 2 bases from V and 2 bases from J, the junction contained 1 base not matched to a gene. Germline loops: CDR1 WNHNN, CDR2 SYGVQD (reference sequence).